The 30 T cell receptor beta chains given below trace back to one sample, sequenced in a study of OX40 agonist ivuxolimab in advanced cancers. Library method: the immunoSEQ multiplex PCR assay. TCRdb's version of the immuneACCESS table is confined to in-frame rearrangements and falls short of the full clone set. An unresolved V gene accounts for under half of the shortfall where checked; the remainder is of unknown origin. Present in this sample are tens of thousands of clones, over 80% of which were seen just once. Around 1.7% of the sample belongs to the ten largest clones. Sequencing was performed on CD4+ or CD8+ T cells sorted from blood, taken in a trial of the OX40 agonist ivuxolimab. These receptors all come from an adult with an advanced solid tumor such as melanoma, head and neck, liver or kidney cancer.

This chain uses TRBV7-9 with TRBJ2-3; 14 bases agree with TRBD2. The ends lost 6 bases at V and 6 bases at J; junction bases unmatched: 5. Germline V gene lookup returns CDR1 SEHNR and CDR2 FQNEAQ (reference sequence). The CDR3 has 15 amino acids. The CDR3 region is CASRGTSGSSDTQYF. CDR3 nucleotide sequence: TGTGCCAGCAGGGGGACTAGCGGGAGCAGCGATACGCAGTATTTT.

The chain is built from TRBV29-1 and TRBJ2-2; D gene ambiguous. V lost 7 bases to trimming and J lost 1 base, with 16 bases between them. Per the germline V gene, CDR1 is SQVTM and CDR2 is ANQGSEA. This CDR3 has 15 residues. The CDR3 DNA reads as TGCAGCGCAAGTCGGGCACAGCTGAACACCGGGGAGCTGTTTTTT. Amino acids: CSASRAQLNTGELFF.

V is TRBV5-1 and J is TRBJ1-1; D is undetermined. Looked up from germline, CDR1 is SGHRS and CDR2 is YFSETQ. Trimming cost V 3 bases and J 0 bases, with 15 bases left between them. The CDR3 consists of 16 residues. Here the CDR3 reads CASSSLRAGLNTEAFF. The CDR3 DNA follows: TGCGCCAGCAGCTCCCTGAGGGCAGGCCTGAACACTGAAGCTTTCTTT.

Written as DNA, the CDR3 is TGTGCCAGTAGTGATCGGGGGACCCTCACAGATACGCAGTATTTT. It encodes CASSDRGTLTDTQYF. The chain joins TRBV19 to TRBJ2-3; tentative D call: TRBD2 (6 bases). Per the germline V gene, CDR1 is LNHDA and CDR2 is SQIVND (reference sequence). This CDR3 region has 15 residues. V lost 5 bases and J lost 2, with 14 bases in between.

The CDR3 protein is CASSKNGKLTDTQYF. DNA for the CDR3: TGTGCCAGCAGTAAGAACGGAAAGCTCACAGATACGCAGTATTTT. The V gene is TRBV6-5, the J gene TRBJ2-3; D not resolved. This CDR3 has 15 amino acids. Trimming removed 5 bases from V and 2 bases from J, with 14 bases in between. The germline CDR1 and CDR2 sequences are MNHEY and SVGAGI.

The rearrangement joins TRBV18 to TRBJ2-7; 11 positions match TRBD1. The CDR3 is made up of 18 amino acids. V lost 6 bases to trimming and J lost 0 bases; unmatched junction nucleotides: 13. Germline lookup yields CDR1 KGHSH and CDR2 LQKENI. The CDR3 protein is CASSAFGTGGLSSYEQYF. The CDR3 DNA sequence: TGTGCCAGCTCCGCATTCGGGACAGGGGGTCTGAGCTCCTACGAGCAGTACTTC.

The rearrangement joins TRBV4-1 to TRBJ1-4, with TRBD1 identical over 11 bases. Germline V gene sequence: CDR1 MGHRA, CDR2 YSYEKL. The junction had 13 bases not matched to a gene; V was cut back by 3 bases and J by 1 base. CDR3 length: 20 residues. The CDR3: CASSQTVGQGVKRTNEKLFF. The DNA for the CDR3 is TGCGCCAGCAGCCAGACGGTGGGACAGGGGGTAAAGAGAACTAATGAAAAACTGTTTTTT.

The chain joins TRBV18 to TRBJ1-2, with TRBD1 identical over 8 bases. Germline V gene data show CDR1 as KGHSH and CDR2 as LQKENI. J lost 7 bases, V lost 2 bases, and 9 bases had no gene match. The CDR3 is made up of 15 amino acids. The DNA of the CDR3 is TGTGCCAGCTCACCAGGACAGGGCCCAGGGCTTGGCTACACCTTC. Translating it yields CASSPGQGPGLGYTF. Drawing the rest from reference TRBV18 and TRBJ1-2, the complete variable domain is NAGVMQNPRHLVRRRGQEARLRCSPMKGHSHVYWYRQLPEEGLKFMVYLQKENIIDESGMPKERFSAEFPKEGPSILRIQQVVRGDSAAYFCASSPGQGPGLGYTFGSGTRLTVV.

CDR3 in amino acids: CASRPGQVGSYEQYV. CDR3 bases: TGTGCCAGCAGGCCCGGACAAGTGGGCTCCTACGAGCAGTACGTC. V and J are TRBV28 and TRBJ2-7, with TRBD1 as a possible D gene (5 bases). The germline CDR1 and CDR2 sequences are MDHEN and SYDVKM. V was trimmed by 6 bases and J by 0 bases, leaving 15 bases between them. This CDR3 contains 15 residues.

The chain couples TRBV6-1 to TRBJ1-4; TRBD1 is a possible D gene (5 bases). Trimming took 10 bases from V and 0 from J, leaving 9 bases between them. The germline V gene has CDR1 MNHNS and CDR2 SASEGT. The CDR3 contains 13 residues. The CDR3 loop is CATTGATNEKLFF. The CDR3 DNA is TGTGCCACCACAGGAGCAACTAATGAAAAACTGTTTTTT.

The V gene is TRBV5-4, the J gene TRBJ2-1, with 10 bases matching TRBD2. Per germline, CDR1 SGHNT and CDR2 YYREEE (reference sequence). J was trimmed by 12 bases and V by 6 bases; bases with no gene match: 21. This CDR3 contains 17 residues. The DNA for the CDR3 is TGTGCCAGCACCTCACCTGGCCTAGCGGGGGCCCGGGGTGGGCAGTTCTTC. It specifies CASTSPGLAGARGGQFF. The whole variable domain, filled in from reference TRBV5-4 and TRBJ2-1, reads ETGVTQSPTHLIKTRGQQVTLRCSSQSGHNTVSWYQQALGQGPQFIFQYYREEENGRGNFPPRFSGLQFPNYSSELNVNALELDDSALYLCASTSPGLAGARGGQFFGPGTRLTVL.

The chain couples TRBV5-1 to TRBJ1-3; 8 bases are a match to TRBD1. Germline V gene data show CDR1 as SGHRS and CDR2 as YFSETQ. The J segment lost 0 bases and the V segment lost 4 bases, leaving 15 bases of the junction unmatched. The CDR3 loop spans 19 amino acids. CDR3 region: CASSTDRGDQPSSGNTIYF. Written as DNA, the CDR3 is TGCGCCAGCAGCACCGACAGGGGCGACCAACCTAGCTCTGGAAACACCATATATTTT.

The chain uses TRBV19 and TRBJ2-1, with 7 bases lining up with TRBD1. This CDR3 region has 16 residues. Germline lookup yields CDR1 LNHDA and CDR2 SQIVND (reference sequence). V lost 3 bases, J lost 3 bases, and 8 bases stayed unmatched. CDR3 in amino acids: CASSIRQGGGYNEQFF. CDR3 nucleotides: TGTGCCAGTAGTATTCGACAGGGTGGAGGCTACAATGAGCAGTTCTTC.

This clone was found once. The rearrangement joins TRBV29-1 to TRBJ2-1; D may be TRBD2 (5 bases). Germline V CDR1 and CDR2: SQVTM, ANQGSEA. CDR3 length: 11 residues. V dropped 4 bases and J dropped 12 bases, with 13 bases sitting between them. DNA for the CDR3: TGCAGCGTTGGGGTTAGCGACCTGCAGTTCTTC. Translating gives CSVGVSDLQFF.

This clone was picked up one time. This chain uses TRBV6-1 with TRBJ2-2, with D unclear. This CDR3 comprises 14 residues. V was clipped by 2 bases and J by 1 base, with 5 bases between them. CDR1 and CDR2 (germline): MNHNS, SASEGT. DNA of the CDR3: TGTGCCAGCAGTGAACTTAAGAACACCGGGGAGCTGTTTTTT. Protein: CASSELKNTGELFF.

The rearrangement links TRBV5-5 to TRBJ1-1, with a weak D call TRBD1 (6 bases). Germline-derived CDR1 and CDR2 are SGHKS and YYEKEE (reference sequence). The CDR3 totals 14 residues. V dropped 2 bases and J dropped 2 bases, with 10 bases sitting between them. The CDR3 region is CASSLRDINTEAFF. Written as DNA, the CDR3 is TGTGCCAGCAGCTTAAGGGACATAAACACTGAAGCTTTCTTT.

As DNA, the CDR3 is TGTGCCAGCAGCCTTAGGGCGATGCCCACAGATACGCAGTATTTT. Its protein product is CASSLRAMPTDTQYF. This chain connects TRBV4-2 to TRBJ2-3, with D hard to call. V shed 4 bases and J shed 2 bases, with 13 bases lying between them. Germline V lookup: CDR1 LGHNA, CDR2 YNFKEQ. This CDR3 region has 15 residues.

The V call is TRBV6-6, the J call TRBJ2-6, with D unclear. The CDR3 totals 14 residues. Trimming took off 7 bases at V and 3 bases at J, with 10 bases between the two ends. CDR1 is MNHNY, CDR2 SVGAGI, per germline (reference sequence). This chain's CDR3 is CASTGSGGANVLTF. In DNA, the CDR3 is TGTGCCAGCACCGGATCGGGTGGGGCCAACGTCCTGACTTTC.

This chain links TRBV13 with TRBJ2-5; TRBD2 matches at 8 bases. This CDR3 is 15 amino acids long. Germline trimming cut 7 bases from V and 5 bases from J; bases unmatched to any gene: 12. The germline gives CDR1 PRHDT, CDR2 FYEKMQ (reference sequence). The CDR3 coding sequence is TGTGCCAGCACCCTCCGGGAGGGCCGGGCGGAGACCCAGTACTTC. Translation gives CASTLREGRAETQYF. The whole variable domain, filled in from reference TRBV13 and TRBJ2-5, reads AAGVIQSPRHLIKEKRETATLKCYPIPRHDTVYWYQQGPGQDPQFLISFYEKMQSDKGSIPDRFSAQQFSDYHSELNMSSLELGDSALYFCASTLREGRAETQYFGPGTRLLVL.

J is TRBJ2-5 and V is TRBV19; the D is unclear. CDR3 length equals 14 residues. Trimming took off 3 bases at V and 1 base at J, with 9 bases between the two ends. Germline V gene lookup returns CDR1 LNHDA and CDR2 SQIVND (reference sequence). The chain's CDR3 is CASSIGLLQETQYF. The CDR3 bases are TGTGCCAGTAGTATTGGGCTTCTCCAAGAGACCCAGTACTTC.

The J gene is TRBJ1-2, the V gene TRBV5-5; weak D call: TRBD1 (6 bases). This CDR3 spans 16 amino acids. V dropped 0 bases and J dropped 1 base, with 13 bases sitting between them. In germline, CDR1 is SGHKS, CDR2 YYEKEE (reference sequence). The CDR3 DNA sequence: TGTGCCAGCAGCTTGGCCGCCGTCAGGGGTAACTATGGCTACACCTTC. It encodes CASSLAAVRGNYGYTF.

The rearrangement joins TRBV5-6 to TRBJ2-7, with D perhaps assigned TRBD1 or TRBD2 (5 bases each). V dropped 0 bases and J dropped 3 bases, with 10 bases sitting between them. Per the germline V gene, CDR1 is SGHDT and CDR2 is YYEEEE. CDR3 length: 14 amino acids. The CDR3 here is CASSLAQGVYEQYV. CDR3 DNA: TGTGCCAGCAGCTTGGCGCAGGGAGTCTACGAGCAGTACGTC.

The gene calls are TRBV4-2 and TRBJ2-5, with D perhaps TRBD2 (6 bases). The CDR3 is made up of 16 amino acids. Between the trimmed V and J ends, which lost 0 bases and 2 bases, there was a span of 13 bases. The germline gives CDR1 LGHNA, CDR2 YNFKEQ. The CDR3 DNA follows: TGTGCCAGCAGCCAAGATCCCCCGGGGAGGCAAGAGACCCAGTACTTC. As protein: CASSQDPPGRQETQYF.

The chain couples TRBV14 to TRBJ2-1; D not resolved. CDR1 is SGHDN and CDR2 is FVKESK in the germline V gene. The CDR3 has 15 residues. V was clipped by 1 base and J by 5 bases, with 12 bases between them. CDR3 sequence: CASSQVPRPNNEQFF. The CDR3 nucleotides read TGTGCCAGCAGCCAAGTCCCCAGGCCTAACAATGAGCAGTTCTTC.

The chain carries TRBV19 and TRBJ1-4; D is possibly TRBD1 (5 bases). The CDR3 runs to 14 residues. Per germline, CDR1 LNHDA and CDR2 SQIVND (reference sequence). V dropped 3 bases and J dropped 8 bases, with 13 bases sitting between them. CDR3 amino acids: CASSMGDSEEKLFF. The CDR3 nucleotides read TGTGCCAGTAGTATGGGGGATTCTGAAGAAAAACTGTTTTTT.

The J gene is TRBJ2-2, the V gene TRBV6-5, with 7 bases that match TRBD2. The CDR3 consists of 16 residues. V shed 4 bases, J shed 4 bases, and the junction held 9 bases outside the gene matches. Germline V gene data show CDR1 as MNHEY and CDR2 as SVGAGI. CDR3 sequence: CASSSNLGGGTGELFF. CDR3 DNA: TGTGCCAGCAGTTCGAACCTCGGCGGGGGCACCGGGGAGCTGTTTTTT.

The V and J genes are TRBV15 and TRBJ2-5; possible D gene TRBD2, 5 bases. CDR3 length: 12 residues. From germline, CDR1 is LNHNV and CDR2 YYDKDF (reference sequence). Trimming removed 1 base at V and 7 bases at J, with 7 bases between. CDR3 residues: CATSRVSGTQYF. The DNA for the CDR3 is TGTGCCACCAGCAGAGTAAGCGGGACCCAGTACTTC.

The chain is built from TRBV28 and TRBJ2-1; 7 bases map to TRBD2. Germline CDR1 reads MDHEN; CDR2 reads SYDVKM. J lost 7 bases, V lost 8 bases, and 11 bases had no gene match. This CDR3 has 14 residues. CDR3 residues: CASFLSGGGNEQFF. Written as DNA, the CDR3 is TGTGCCAGCTTCTTGTCGGGGGGAGGAAATGAGCAGTTCTTC.

The chain has TRBV11-2 and TRBJ1-4, with 7 bases matching TRBD1. V lost 0 bases to trimming and J lost 4 bases; unmatched junction nucleotides: 5. Per germline, CDR1 SGHAT and CDR2 FQNNGV. CDR3 length: 16 amino acids. CDR3 loop: CASSLDWDSRNEKLFF. CDR3 nucleotide sequence: TGTGCCAGCAGCTTAGACTGGGACAGTCGTAATGAAAAACTGTTTTTT.

In DNA form, the CDR3 reads TGTGCCAGCAGTTCGACTAGCGGGAGAGGCGAAGAGACCCAGTACTTC. Translation gives CASSSTSGRGEETQYF. V usage is TRBV27 and J usage is TRBJ2-5, with 12 nucleotides matching TRBD2. The trim removed 4 bases at V and 3 bases at J, leaving 6 bases unmatched. There are 16 residues in the CDR3. Germline V gives CDR1 MNHEY, CDR2 SMNVEV (reference sequence).